What follows are 10 T cell receptor beta chains derived from one specimen sequenced in a study of CD8 T cells in Susac syndrome. Roughly 0.45 to 1 ug RNA was reverse transcribed with random hexamers. TCRdb used MiXCR to reprocess the immunoSEQ multiplex PCR reads, holding one entry per CDR3 protein. The sample yields under 200,000 distinct CDR3 sequences, roughly 92% seen once. Material: CD4+ T cells from PBMCs. Every receptor here comes from a human donor in good health.

This chain links TRBV7-2 with TRBJ2-5, with D possibly being TRBD2 (5 bases). The CDR3 extends over 13 amino acids. V was shortened by 1 base and J by 5 bases, with 8 bases between the two germline ends. Germline V gives CDR1 SGHTA, CDR2 FQGNSA. CDR3 nucleotide sequence: TGTGCCAGCAGCTTAGGGGAGCGGGAGACCCAGTACTTC. Residues: CASSLGERETQYF.

The chain recombines TRBV30 with TRBJ1-2, with D unclear. CDR3 length: 13 amino acids. From germline, CDR1 is GTSNPN and CDR2 SVGIG (reference sequence). V was clipped by 4 bases and J by 0 bases, with 9 bases between them. The CDR3, as DNA: TGTGCCTGGATGGGAGAGGCTAACTATGGCTACACCTTC. This translates into CAWMGEANYGYTF.

This clonotype was counted a single time. V usage is TRBV6-6 and J usage is TRBJ1-6; 9 bases align to TRBD1. Germline values: CDR1 MNHNY, CDR2 SVGAGI (reference sequence). The CDR3 is 16 amino acids. Unmatched junction bases numbered 13, after V lost 6 bases and J lost 10 bases. The chain's CDR3 is CASSSPGTGTGSPLHF. As DNA, the CDR3 is TGTGCCAGCAGCAGTCCCGGGACAGGGACGGGGTCACCCCTCCACTTT.

The rearrangement links TRBV4-1 to TRBJ1-1; tentative D call: TRBD1 (5 bases). The V and J ends lost 3 bases and 0 bases respectively, with 8 bases between them. Germline V gene data show CDR1 as MGHRA and CDR2 as YSYEKL. The CDR3 length is 14 residues. CDR3 bases: TGCGCCAGCAGCCAGGGGGATATGAACACTGAAGCTTTCTTT. Its translation is CASSQGDMNTEAFF.

The chain uses TRBV7-9 and TRBJ1-5; 8 bases are a match to TRBD1. V trimming: 3 bases; J trimming: 6 bases; junction bases outside the gene matches: 4. This CDR3 has 14 residues. Germline V gene sequence: CDR1 SEHNR, CDR2 FQNEAQ (reference sequence). The CDR3 loop is CASSFSDRAQPQHF. In nucleotides, the CDR3 is TGTGCCAGCAGCTTCTCGGACAGGGCTCAGCCCCAGCATTTT.

This chain connects TRBV23-1 to TRBJ1-2; unclear D gene. TRBV23-1 counts as an open reading frame of uncertain function. The CDR3 contains 14 residues. V lost 0 bases to trimming and J lost 4 bases, with 9 bases between them. CDR3 amino acids: CASSQSPGCYGYTF. The CDR3 DNA follows: TGCGCCAGCAGTCAATCCCCCGGCTGCTATGGCTACACCTTC.

This chain joins TRBV7-9 and TRBJ1-6; D perhaps matches TRBD1 (6 bases). CDR1 is SEHNR, CDR2 FQNEAQ, per germline (reference sequence). V shed 5 bases and J shed 11 bases, with 16 bases lying between them. This CDR3 is built from 14 residues. The CDR3 loop is CASSLPGGLAPLHF. As DNA, the CDR3 is TGTGCCAGCAGCCTCCCCGGGGGGCTTGCACCCCTCCACTTT.

The chain is built from TRBV12-3 or TRBV12-4 and TRBJ1-2; 7 nucleotides line up with TRBD1. The CDR3 has 13 amino acids. Unmatched junction bases numbered 4, after V lost 7 bases and J lost 2 bases. The CDR3 loop reads CASNLQGNYGYTF. DNA of the CDR3: TGTGCCAGCAACTTACAGGGGAACTATGGCTACACCTTC.

This clonotype was counted a single time. The rearrangement uses TRBV10-3 and TRBJ1-5, with 8 nucleotides matching TRBD1. The CDR3 sequence is 14 residues long. Germline loops: CDR1 ENHRY, CDR2 SYGVKD. Trimming removed 8 bases from V and 0 bases from J; junction bases left unmatched: 3. The CDR3 DNA sequence: TGTGCCATCGGTGGACAGGGTAGCAATCAGCCCCAGCATTTT. Translated, it gives CAIGGQGSNQPQHF.

The chain recombines TRBV28 with TRBJ1-2; no definite D call. V lost 9 bases and J lost 7, with 15 bases in between. The CDR3 is 12 residues long. The germline CDR1 and CDR2 sequences are MDHEN and SYDVKM. The CDR3 reads CASKTGWIGYTF. In DNA form, the CDR3 reads TGTGCCAGTAAGACGGGGTGGATTGGCTACACCTTC.